This TCR beta chain is from a study of read filtering for tumor transcriptome and immune sequencing. About the research overall: Per sample, TCR-region reads ranged about 4 to 11 million by IR-seq, roughly 75 to 1273 by RNA-seq. General study results and limits: The sorted CD138-negative fraction was a mixed bone marrow immune population, not purified T cells. Correlation between methods rose after single-read clonotypes were removed.

This clonotype was counted ten times or more. Its antigen is unknown. The library was built from about 370 ng RNA with molecular barcoded adaptors for alpha/delta and beta/gamma chains. TCRdb redid the calling of the reads with MiXCR, one entry per CDR3 protein. Of some 22,000 distinct CDR3 sequences listed, 20% to 25% are singletons. In germline, CDR1 is SGHDN, CDR2 FVKESK. V lost 3 bases, J lost 3 bases, and 7 bases stayed unmatched. The length of the CDR3 is 18 residues. At the time of active disease, bone marrow was collected from every patient. V is TRBV14 and J is TRBJ2-1, with 14 bases lining up with TRBD2. The sequenced sample consisted of a population of CD138-negative cells sorted from bone marrow. This clonotype originated in a donor aged 40 or older with multiple myeloma. Here the CDR3 reads CASSHSKGLAGDYNEQFF. CDR3 nucleotide sequence: TGTGCCAGCAGCCATAGCAAGGGACTAGCGGGAGACTACAATGAGCAGTTCTTC.